These T cell receptor beta chains were read from a single sample in a study of CD8 T cells in Susac syndrome. Via MiXCR, TCRdb re-called the immunoSEQ multiplex PCR reads, giving one row per CDR3 protein. The profile shows tens of thousands of distinct CDR3 sequences, under 95% of them singletons. The specimen was CD4+ T cells from PBMCs. The receptors were sampled from a human donor with Susac syndrome. CDR3s include the opening cysteine and the closing phenylalanine or tryptophan. D genes are given only for firm matches. Not all rows give a size; the values are once, few, many and, for expanded clones, a class.

>NA|TRBJ2-7|TRBV9|NA
TGTGCCAGCAGTGCCGGTGGGCAGGGGTTCTACGAGCAGTACTTC
CASSAGGQGFYEQYF
>few|TRBJ1-5|TRBV14|NA
TGTGCCAGCAGCCTGGGTCTGGGCCAGCCCCAGCATTTT
CASSLGLGQPQHF
>NA|TRBJ1-5|TRBV3-1|TRBD1
TGTGCCAGCAGCCAGGGGACAGGGGCTTATCAGCCCCAGCATTTT
CASSQGTGAYQPQHF
>once|TRBJ1-1|TRBV9|NA
TGTGCCAGCAGCGTAGGTCGAGTTCCGAACACTGAAGCTTTCTTT
CASSVGRVPNTEAFF
>NA|TRBJ2-1|TRBV19|NA
TGTGCCAGTAGTATAAGAGTGGGGAGAAATGGGAATGAGCAGTTCTTC
CASSIRVGRNGNEQFF
>NA|TRBJ2-1|TRBV9|TRBD1
TGTGCCAGCAGCGTTGGGACAGGGTCGTGGGGTGAGCAGTTCTTC
CASSVGTGSWGEQFF
>NA|TRBJ1-1|TRBV29-1|TRBD1
TGCAGCGTCATGAACGGTCAGGGGGGCACTGAAGCTTTCTTT
CSVMNGQGGTEAFF
>NA|TRBJ2-4|TRBV5-6|NA
TGTGCCAGCAGCTTTGAAACTGACATTCAGTACTTC
CASSFETDIQYF
>NA|TRBJ2-5|TRBV7-6|TRBD2
TGTGCCAGCAAGGCAATAGCGGGAGTCCAAGAGACCCAGTACTTC
CASKAIAGVQETQYF
>NA|TRBJ2-7|TRBV20-1|NA
TGCAGTGCTAGTCTAGTAGACTACGAGCAGTACTTC
CSASLVDYEQYF
>once|TRBJ2-5|TRBV30|NA
TGTGCCTGGAGTGCGGGGACTGGTCAAGAGACCCAGTACTTC
CAWSAGTGQETQYF
>NA|TRBJ2-3|TRBV6-5|NA
TGTACACATCCCGGGGAGAGTCCCCAGTGGGATACGCAGTATTTT
CTHPGESPQWDTQYF
>NA|TRBJ1-1|TRBV4-1|NA
TGCGCCAGCAGCCAAGATCTCCCCAGGGGAGAGATGAACACTGAAGCTTTCTTT
CASSQDLPRGEMNTEAFF
>once|TRBJ1-5|TRBV24-1|NA
TGTGCCACCAGTGATACGGGACACAGCAATCAGCCCCAGCATTTT
CATSDTGHSNQPQHF
>NA|TRBJ2-1|TRBV9|NA
TGTGCCAGCAGCGTAAGTCCGGTTTCCTACAATGAGCAGTTCTTC
CASSVSPVSYNEQFF
>NA|TRBJ2-2|TRBV11-3|TRBD1
TGTGCCAGCAGCTCACAGGGGGCCGGGGAGCTGTTTTTT
CASSSQGAGELFF
>once|TRBJ1-1|TRBV4-1|TRBD1
TGCGCCAGCAGCCAAATTGGGACAGGGGTAAGAACTGAAGCTTTCTTT
CASSQIGTGVRTEAFF
>NA|TRBJ2-2|TRBV28|NA
TGTGCCAGTCGTCGGGCCGGTGAGCTGTTTTTT
CASRRAGELFF
>NA|TRBJ1-4|TRBV25-1|NA
TGTGCCAGCAGTCGCCGGGTTGCAACTAATGAAAAACTGTTTTTT
CASSRRVATNEKLFF
>NA|TRBJ2-6|TRBV19|NA
TGTGCCAGTAGGACCCCTAGGGGGGATGGGGCCAACGTCCTGACTTTC
CASRTPRGDGANVLTF
>NA|TRBJ2-3|TRBV7-2|NA
TGTGCCAGCAGCCCGACACCAGTGAGTACAGATACGCAGTATTTT
CASSPTPVSTDTQYF
>NA|TRBJ2-7|TRBV27|TRBD2
TGTGCCAGCAGGGCAACTCCGGGAGGCAACTACGAGCAGTACTTC
CASRATPGGNYEQYF
>NA|TRBJ2-1|TRBV15|TRBD2
TGTGCCACCAGCAGAGCGGCGGGAGGGGATGAGCAGTTCTTC
CATSRAAGGDEQFF
>NA|TRBJ2-1|TRBV7-8|NA
TGTGCCAGCAGCGATCCTCCCGGGAGTCGCGGTTCCTACAATGAGCAGTTCTTC
CASSDPPGSRGSYNEQFF
>NA|TRBJ2-3|TRBV7-9|NA
TGTGCCAGCAGCTTATTTGTTGGGGGGAGACGCACAGATACGCAGTATTTT
CASSLFVGGRRTDTQYF
>NA|TRBJ1-4|TRBV18|NA
TGTGCCAGCTCACGATCGGGAGAGGGTGAAAAACTGTTTTTT
CASSRSGEGEKLFF
>NA|TRBJ1-2|TRBV7-2|NA
TGTGCCAGCAGCTTAGCAGGGAGGCGGGATGGCTACACCTTC
CASSLAGRRDGYTF
>NA|TRBJ1-2|TRBV29-1|NA
TGCAGCGTTGATACCCAGAGACAGGCGCTTTGGGGTGGCTACACCTTC
CSVDTQRQALWGGYTF
>NA|TRBJ2-6|TRBV15|NA
TGTGCCACCGGGCGTAACTCTGGGGCCAACGTCCTGACTTTC
CATGRNSGANVLTF
>NA|TRBJ2-7|TRBV14|NA
TGTGCCAGCAGCCATATCGGACTGGGAGACTACGAGCAGTACTTC
CASSHIGLGDYEQYF
>NA|TRBJ1-3|TRBV7-6|NA
TGTGCCAGCAGTTCACACGGACTAAGCGGAAACACCATATATTTT
CASSSHGLSGNTIYF
>NA|TRBJ2-1|TRBV9|NA
TGTGCCAGCAGCCCCAAGACTACGAACAATGAGCAGTTCTTC
CASSPKTTNNEQFF
>NA|TRBJ2-3|TRBV11-2|TRBD2
TGTGCCAGCAGCTCGGTCAGCGGGAGGAGCACAGATACGCAGTATTTT
CASSSVSGRSTDTQYF
>NA|TRBJ2-7|TRBV6-5|TRBD1
TGTGCCAGCAGTCCCCGGGACAGTTCGTCGCACGAGCAGTACTTC
CASSPRDSSSHEQYF
>NA|TRBJ2-1|TRBV20-1|NA
TGCAGTGCTGTGCTAGTGTCAGGGAAGGCTGAGCAGTTCTTC
CSAVLVSGKAEQFF
>once|TRBJ2-6|TRBV29-1|NA
TGCAGCGTTGAGAGGTGGCCAGGGATAACGGCGGACTCTGGGGCCAACGTCCTGACTTTC
CSVERWPGITADSGANVLTF